The 10 T cell receptor beta chains listed next were all sequenced from one sample in a study of vaccination effects on CD4 cells after COVID-19 (dated by TCRdb to the early 2020s). Library creation used the immunoSEQ multiplex PCR assay. The table was pulled from immuneACCESS by TCRdb, which kept in-frame rearrangements only. Such tables lose some clones; where checked, under half of the loss comes from unresolved V genes, and the rest has no known cause. The sample profile shows roughly 41,000 clones; 77% of them were found once. The top ten clones comprise 2.9% of the sample. These TCRs are of unknown antigen specificity. To identify antigen-specific CD4+ T cell clonotypes by their expansion, the ViraFEST assay first stimulated PBMC with viral peptide pools and then applied TCR sequencing. After around 11 days of culture, CD4+ T cells were isolated with the EasySep CD4+ T cell isolation kit. None of the healthy vaccine recipients had a prior SARS-CoV-2 infection, which was confirmed by nucleocapsid antibody tests that came back negative both before and after vaccination.

The sample consisted of CD4+ T cells from PBMCs cultured with HCoV-NL63 spike peptides, taken before COVID-19 vaccination. The sample's cell subset or site, from its label and the paper: HCoV-NL63 spike overlapping peptide pool stimulation. The origin of the receptors is a human donor who received a COVID-19 vaccine.

This chain uses TRBV18 with TRBJ2-7; the match to TRBD1 covers 7 bases. Germline V gives CDR1 KGHSH, CDR2 LQKENI. This CDR3 region has 13 residues. The trim removed 5 bases at V and 5 bases at J, leaving 6 bases unmatched. CDR3 nucleotides: TGTGCCAGCTCAGAGCTACAGGGGAACGAGCAGTACGTC. Translating it yields CASSELQGNEQYV.

The chain carries TRBV6-2 or TRBV6-3 and TRBJ1-2; D possibly corresponds to TRBD1 (6 bases). The length of the CDR3 is 13 residues. V was trimmed by 4 bases and J by 4 bases, leaving 10 bases between them. CDR1 and CDR2 from the germline V gene are MNHEY and SVGEGT. The CDR3 sequence: CASSSETGYGYTF. CDR3 nucleotides: TGTGCCAGCAGTTCCGAGACAGGCTATGGCTACACCTTC.

This clone was recorded once. The chain joins TRBV4-1 to TRBJ1-1; D is possibly TRBD1 (6 bases). Looked up from germline, CDR1 is MGHRA and CDR2 is YSYEKL. CDR3 length: 15 residues. V was cut by 0 bases and J by 3 bases, with 11 bases left in between. CDR3 DNA sequence: TGCGCCAGCAGCCAAGATCACAGGGTGCACACTGAAGCTTTCTTT. Amino acids: CASSQDHRVHTEAFF.

The genes are TRBV4-2 and TRBJ2-2; possibly TRBD1 for D (5 bases). Trimming removed 0 bases from V and 7 bases from J, with 12 bases in between. Germline assignment: CDR1 LGHNA and CDR2 YNFKEQ. The CDR3 totals 15 residues. CDR3 in amino acids: CASSQDWTSVGELFF. CDR3 in DNA: TGTGCCAGCAGCCAAGATTGGACATCGGTCGGGGAGCTGTTTTTT.

This chain connects TRBV7-9 to TRBJ1-2; no firm D call. CDR1 is SEHNR and CDR2 is FQNEAQ in the germline V gene (reference sequence). The CDR3 has 10 amino acids. V shed 8 bases and J shed 6 bases, with 7 bases lying between them. DNA for the CDR3: TGTGCCAGCGATCGAGATGGCTACACCTTC. It encodes CASDRDGYTF.

The V call is TRBV6-5, the J call TRBJ2-5, with 9 bases fitting TRBD1. Germline V gene lookup returns CDR1 MNHEY and CDR2 SVGAGI. J gave up 4 bases and V 5 bases, and 8 bases lay outside the gene matches. The CDR3 contains 15 residues. The DNA of the CDR3 is TGTGCCAGCAGTACGACCGGGACAGGGTTAGAGACCCAGTACTTC. Its translation is CASSTTGTGLETQYF.

This clone has a single count. The CDR3 is CASSVDTNYGYTF. The CDR3 DNA sequence: TGTGCCAGCAGCGTAGACACTAACTATGGCTACACCTTC. The rearrangement links TRBV5-5 to TRBJ1-2; D call uncertain. This CDR3 region has 13 residues. V shed 4 bases and J shed 0 bases, with 7 bases lying between them. The germline CDR1 and CDR2 sequences are SGHKS and YYEKEE (reference sequence).

The V call is TRBV4-2, the J call TRBJ2-7, with D maybe TRBD2 (7 bases). The CDR3 spans 18 residues. Trimming cost V 0 bases and J 1 base, with 19 bases left between them. Germline CDR1 reads LGHNA; CDR2 reads YNFKEQ. The CDR3 region has the DNA TGTGCCAGCAGCCAAGAGTTTGGGGGGGGCCCAAATTCCTACGAGCAGTACGTC. Amino acids: CASSQEFGGGPNSYEQYV.

The chain carries TRBV3-1 (or the pseudogene TRBV3-2) and TRBJ1-2; D uncertain. Germline V gene data show CDR1 as LGHDT and CDR2 as YNNKEL (reference sequence). Trimming shortened V by 10 bases and J by 2 bases, and 17 bases separated the two germline ends. The CDR3 contains 14 residues. CDR3 DNA: TGTGCCACTTCCTTCGAGGGCCCGAACTATGGCTACACCTTC. Translation: CATSFEGPNYGYTF.

This clone was detected a few times. CDR3 in amino acids: CASSPTSNTGELFF. In DNA form, the CDR3 reads TGTGCCAGCAGTCCGACATCGAACACCGGGGAGCTGTTTTTT. This chain connects TRBV28 to TRBJ2-2, with D uncertain. The CDR3 totals 14 residues. Trimming left V 5 bases short and J 0 bases short, with 7 bases between. Germline V lookup: CDR1 MDHEN, CDR2 SYDVKM.